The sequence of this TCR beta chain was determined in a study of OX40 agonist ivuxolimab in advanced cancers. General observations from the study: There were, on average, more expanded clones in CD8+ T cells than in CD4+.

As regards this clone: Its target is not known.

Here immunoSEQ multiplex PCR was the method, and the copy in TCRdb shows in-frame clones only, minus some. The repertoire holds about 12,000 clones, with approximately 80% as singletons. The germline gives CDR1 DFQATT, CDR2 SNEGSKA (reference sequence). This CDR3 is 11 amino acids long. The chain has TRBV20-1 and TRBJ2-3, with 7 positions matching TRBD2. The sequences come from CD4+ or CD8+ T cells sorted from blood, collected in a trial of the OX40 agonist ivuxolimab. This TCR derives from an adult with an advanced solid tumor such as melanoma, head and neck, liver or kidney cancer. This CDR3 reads CGRESTDTQYF. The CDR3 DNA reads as TGCGGGCGGGAGTCGACAGATACGCAGTATTTT.